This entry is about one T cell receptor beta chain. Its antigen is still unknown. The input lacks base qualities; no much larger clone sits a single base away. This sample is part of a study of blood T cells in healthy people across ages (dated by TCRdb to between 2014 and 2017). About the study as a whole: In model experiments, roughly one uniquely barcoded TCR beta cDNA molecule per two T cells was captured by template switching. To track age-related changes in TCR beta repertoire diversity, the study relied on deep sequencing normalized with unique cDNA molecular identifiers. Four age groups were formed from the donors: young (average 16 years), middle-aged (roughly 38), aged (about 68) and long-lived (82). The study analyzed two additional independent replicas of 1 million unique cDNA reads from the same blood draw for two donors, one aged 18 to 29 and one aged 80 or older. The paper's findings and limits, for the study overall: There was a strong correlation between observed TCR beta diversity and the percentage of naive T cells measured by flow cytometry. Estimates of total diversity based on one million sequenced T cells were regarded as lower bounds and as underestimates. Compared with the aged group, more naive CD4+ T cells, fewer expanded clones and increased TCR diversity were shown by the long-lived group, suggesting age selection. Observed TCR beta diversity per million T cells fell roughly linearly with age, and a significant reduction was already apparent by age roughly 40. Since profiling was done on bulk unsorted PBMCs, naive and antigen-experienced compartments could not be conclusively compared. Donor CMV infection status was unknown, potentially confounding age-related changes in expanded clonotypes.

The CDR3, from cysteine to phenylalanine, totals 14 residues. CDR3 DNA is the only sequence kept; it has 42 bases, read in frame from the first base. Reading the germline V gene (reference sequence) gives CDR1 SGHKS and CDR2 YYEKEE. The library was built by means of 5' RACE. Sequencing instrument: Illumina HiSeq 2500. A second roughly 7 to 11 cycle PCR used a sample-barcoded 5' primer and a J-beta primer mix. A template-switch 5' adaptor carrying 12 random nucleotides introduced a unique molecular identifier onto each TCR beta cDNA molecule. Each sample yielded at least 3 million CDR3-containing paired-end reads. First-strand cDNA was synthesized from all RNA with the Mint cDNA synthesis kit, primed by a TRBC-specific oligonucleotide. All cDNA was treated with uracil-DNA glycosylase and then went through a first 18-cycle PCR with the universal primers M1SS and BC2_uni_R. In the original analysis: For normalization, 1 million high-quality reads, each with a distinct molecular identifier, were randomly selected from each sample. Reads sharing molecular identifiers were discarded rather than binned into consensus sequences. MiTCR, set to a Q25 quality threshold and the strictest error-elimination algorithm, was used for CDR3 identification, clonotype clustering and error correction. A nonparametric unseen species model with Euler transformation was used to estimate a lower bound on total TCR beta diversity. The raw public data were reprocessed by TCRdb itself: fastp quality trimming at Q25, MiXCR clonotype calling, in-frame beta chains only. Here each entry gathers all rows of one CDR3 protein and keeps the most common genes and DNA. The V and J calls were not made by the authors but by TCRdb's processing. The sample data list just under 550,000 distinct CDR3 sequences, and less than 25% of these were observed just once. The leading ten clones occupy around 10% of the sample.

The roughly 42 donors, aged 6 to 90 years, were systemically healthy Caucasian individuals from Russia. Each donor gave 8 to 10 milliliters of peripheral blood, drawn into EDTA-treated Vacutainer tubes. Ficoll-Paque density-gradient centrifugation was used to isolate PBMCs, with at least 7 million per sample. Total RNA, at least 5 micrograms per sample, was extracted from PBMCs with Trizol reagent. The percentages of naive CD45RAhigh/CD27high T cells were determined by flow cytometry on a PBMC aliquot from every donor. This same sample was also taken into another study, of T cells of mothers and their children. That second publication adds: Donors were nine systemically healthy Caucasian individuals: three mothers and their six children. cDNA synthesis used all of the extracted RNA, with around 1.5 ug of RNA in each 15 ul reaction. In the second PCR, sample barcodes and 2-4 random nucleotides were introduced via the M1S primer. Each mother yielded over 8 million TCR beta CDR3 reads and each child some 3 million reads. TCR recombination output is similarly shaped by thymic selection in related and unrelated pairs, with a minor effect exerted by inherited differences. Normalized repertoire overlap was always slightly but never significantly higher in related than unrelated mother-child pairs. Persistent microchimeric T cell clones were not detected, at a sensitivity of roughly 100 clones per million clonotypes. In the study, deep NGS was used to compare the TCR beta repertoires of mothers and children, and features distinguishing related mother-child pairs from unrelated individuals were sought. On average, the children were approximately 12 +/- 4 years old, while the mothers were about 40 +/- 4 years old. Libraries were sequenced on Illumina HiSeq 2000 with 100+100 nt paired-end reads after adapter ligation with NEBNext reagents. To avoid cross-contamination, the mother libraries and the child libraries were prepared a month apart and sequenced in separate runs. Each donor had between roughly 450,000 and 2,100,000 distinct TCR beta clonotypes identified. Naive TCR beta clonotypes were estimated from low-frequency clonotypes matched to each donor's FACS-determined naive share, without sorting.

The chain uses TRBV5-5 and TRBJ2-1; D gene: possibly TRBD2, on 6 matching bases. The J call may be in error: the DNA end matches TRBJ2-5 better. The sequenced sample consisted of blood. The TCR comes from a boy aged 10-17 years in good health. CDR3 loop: CASSGLSGQETQYF. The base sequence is TGTGCCAGCAGCGGCCTTAGCGGCCAAGAGACCCAGTACTTC.